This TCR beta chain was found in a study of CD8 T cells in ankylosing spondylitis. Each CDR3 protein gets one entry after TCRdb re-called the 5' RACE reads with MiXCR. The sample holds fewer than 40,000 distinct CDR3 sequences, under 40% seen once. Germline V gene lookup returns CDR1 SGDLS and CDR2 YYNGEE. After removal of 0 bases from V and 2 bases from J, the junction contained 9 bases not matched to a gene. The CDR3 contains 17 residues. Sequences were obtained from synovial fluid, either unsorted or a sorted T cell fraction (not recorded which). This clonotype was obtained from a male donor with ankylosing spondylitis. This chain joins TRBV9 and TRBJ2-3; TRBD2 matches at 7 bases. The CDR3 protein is CASSVDLGGTPTDTQYF. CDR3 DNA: TGTGCCAGCAGCGTAGATTTGGGAGGGACCCCCACAGATACGCAGTATTTT.